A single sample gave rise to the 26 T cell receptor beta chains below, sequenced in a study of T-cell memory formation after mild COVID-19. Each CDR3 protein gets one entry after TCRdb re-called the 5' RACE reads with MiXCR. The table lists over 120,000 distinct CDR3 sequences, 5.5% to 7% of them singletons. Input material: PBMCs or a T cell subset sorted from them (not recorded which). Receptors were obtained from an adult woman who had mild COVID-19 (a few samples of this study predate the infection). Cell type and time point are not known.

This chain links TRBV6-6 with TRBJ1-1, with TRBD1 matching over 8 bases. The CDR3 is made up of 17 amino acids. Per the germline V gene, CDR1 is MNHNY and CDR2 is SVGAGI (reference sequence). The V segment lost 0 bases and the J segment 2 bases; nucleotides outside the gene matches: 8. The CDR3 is CASSYSLGTGQNTEAFF. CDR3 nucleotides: TGTGCCAGCAGTTACTCACTCGGGACAGGACAAAACACTGAAGCTTTCTTT.

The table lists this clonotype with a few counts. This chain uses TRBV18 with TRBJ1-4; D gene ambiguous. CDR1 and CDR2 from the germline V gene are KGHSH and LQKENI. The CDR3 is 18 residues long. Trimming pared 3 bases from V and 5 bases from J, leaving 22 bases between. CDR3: CASSPLYFSAETNEKLFF. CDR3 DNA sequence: TGTGCCAGCTCACCGCTTTATTTCTCGGCGGAGACAAATGAAAAACTGTTTTTT.

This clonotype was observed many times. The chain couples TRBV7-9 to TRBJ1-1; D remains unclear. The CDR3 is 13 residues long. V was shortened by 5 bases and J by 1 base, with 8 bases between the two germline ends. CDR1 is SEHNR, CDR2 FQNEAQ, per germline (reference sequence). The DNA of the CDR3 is TGTGCCAGCAGCGGACTGCCGAACACTGAAGCTTTCTTT. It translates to CASSGLPNTEAFF. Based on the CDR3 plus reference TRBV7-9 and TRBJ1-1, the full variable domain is DTGVSQNPRHKITKRGQNVTFRCDPISEHNRLYWYRQTLGQGPEFLTYFQNEAQLEKSRLLSDRFSAERPKGSFSTLEIQRTEQGDSAMYLCASSGLPNTEAFFGQGTRLTVV.

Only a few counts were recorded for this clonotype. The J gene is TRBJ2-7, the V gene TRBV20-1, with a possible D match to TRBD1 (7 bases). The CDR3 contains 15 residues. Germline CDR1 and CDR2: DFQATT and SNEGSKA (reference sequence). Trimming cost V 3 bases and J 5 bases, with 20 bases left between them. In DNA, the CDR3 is TGCAGTGCTAGCCAACGGGCAGGGGGGAACCACGAGCAGTACTTC. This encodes CSASQRAGGNHEQYF.

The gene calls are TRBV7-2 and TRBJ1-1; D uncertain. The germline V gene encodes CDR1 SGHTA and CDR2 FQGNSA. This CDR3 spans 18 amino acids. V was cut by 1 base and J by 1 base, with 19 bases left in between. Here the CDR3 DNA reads TGTGCCAGCAGCTTAGTACCCCCCTCGGCACATTCGAACACTGAAGCTTTCTTT. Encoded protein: CASSLVPPSAHSNTEAFF.

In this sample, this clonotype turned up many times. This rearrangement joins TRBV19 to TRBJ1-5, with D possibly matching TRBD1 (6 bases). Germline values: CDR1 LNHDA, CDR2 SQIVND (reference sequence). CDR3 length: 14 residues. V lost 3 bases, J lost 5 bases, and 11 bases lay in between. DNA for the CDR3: TGTGCCAGTAGTATGGACAGCGTTTATCAGCCCCAGCATTTT. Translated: CASSMDSVYQPQHF.

CDR3 nucleotide sequence: TGCAGCGTTGAAAGGCCAGACTCCTACAATGAGCAGTTCTTC. Translating gives CSVERPDSYNEQFF. The V and J genes are TRBV29-1 and TRBJ2-1; D uncertain. Germline V gives CDR1 SQVTM, CDR2 ANQGSEA. V dropped 2 bases and J dropped 0 bases, with 8 bases sitting between them. The CDR3 is made up of 14 amino acids.

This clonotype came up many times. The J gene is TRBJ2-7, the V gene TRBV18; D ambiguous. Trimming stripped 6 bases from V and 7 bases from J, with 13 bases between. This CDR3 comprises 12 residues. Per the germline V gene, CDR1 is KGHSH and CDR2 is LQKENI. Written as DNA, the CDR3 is TGTGCCAGCTCCTCGACTCCACCGGAGCAGTACTTC. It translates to CASSSTPPEQYF.

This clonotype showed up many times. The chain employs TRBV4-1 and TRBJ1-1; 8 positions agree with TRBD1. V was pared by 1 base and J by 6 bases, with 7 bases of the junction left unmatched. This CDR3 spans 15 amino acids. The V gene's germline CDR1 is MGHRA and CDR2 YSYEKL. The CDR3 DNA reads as TGCGCCAGCAGCCAAGGAGGGCTCAGGGGGCCTGAAGCTTTCTTT. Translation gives CASSQGGLRGPEAFF.

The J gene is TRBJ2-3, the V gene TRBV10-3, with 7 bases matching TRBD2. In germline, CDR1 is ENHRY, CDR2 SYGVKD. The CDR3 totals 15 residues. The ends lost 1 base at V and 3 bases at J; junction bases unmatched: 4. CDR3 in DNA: TGTGCCATCAGTGAGTTGCCGGGGGGAACAGATACGCAGTATTTT. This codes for CAISELPGGTDTQYF.

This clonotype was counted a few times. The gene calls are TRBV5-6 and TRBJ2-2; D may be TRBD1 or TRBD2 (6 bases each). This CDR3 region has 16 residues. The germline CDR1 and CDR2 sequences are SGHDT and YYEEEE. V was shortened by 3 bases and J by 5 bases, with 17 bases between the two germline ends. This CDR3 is CASSSFGGLRTGELFF. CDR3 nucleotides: TGTGCCAGCAGCTCCTTCGGGGGCCTAAGAACCGGGGAGCTGTTTTTT.

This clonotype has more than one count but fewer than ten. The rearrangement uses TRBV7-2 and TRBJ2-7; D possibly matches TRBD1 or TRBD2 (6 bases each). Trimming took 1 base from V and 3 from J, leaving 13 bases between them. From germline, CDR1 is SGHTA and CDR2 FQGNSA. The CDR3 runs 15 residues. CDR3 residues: CASSLGGASGYEQYF. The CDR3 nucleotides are TGTGCCAGCAGCTTAGGGGGGGCCTCGGGCTACGAGCAGTACTTC.

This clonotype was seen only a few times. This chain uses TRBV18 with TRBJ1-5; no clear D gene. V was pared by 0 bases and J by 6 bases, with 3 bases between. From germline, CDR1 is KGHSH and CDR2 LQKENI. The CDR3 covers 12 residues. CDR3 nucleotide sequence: TGTGCCAGCTCACCACCGGGTCAGCCCCAGCATTTT. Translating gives CASSPPGQPQHF. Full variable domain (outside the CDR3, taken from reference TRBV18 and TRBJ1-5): NAGVMQNPRHLVRRRGQEARLRCSPMKGHSHVYWYRQLPEEGLKFMVYLQKENIIDESGMPKERFSAEFPKEGPSILRIQQVVRGDSAAYFCASSPPGQPQHFGDGTRLSIL.

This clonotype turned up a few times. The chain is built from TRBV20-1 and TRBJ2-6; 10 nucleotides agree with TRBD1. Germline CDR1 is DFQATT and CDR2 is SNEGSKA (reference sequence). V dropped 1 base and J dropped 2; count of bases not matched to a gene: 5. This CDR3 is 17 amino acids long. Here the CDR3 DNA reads TGCAGTGCTAGAGTGACAGGGGGCGGCACTGGGGCCAACGTCCTGACTTTC. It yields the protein CSARVTGGGTGANVLTF.

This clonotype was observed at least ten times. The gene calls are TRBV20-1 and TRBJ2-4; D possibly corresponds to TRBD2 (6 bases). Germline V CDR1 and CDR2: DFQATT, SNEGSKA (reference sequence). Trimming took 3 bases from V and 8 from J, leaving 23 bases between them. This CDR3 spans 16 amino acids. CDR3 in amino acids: CSASHATSYEGDIQYF. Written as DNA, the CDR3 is TGCAGTGCTAGTCATGCGACTAGTTATGAGGGCGACATTCAGTACTTC.

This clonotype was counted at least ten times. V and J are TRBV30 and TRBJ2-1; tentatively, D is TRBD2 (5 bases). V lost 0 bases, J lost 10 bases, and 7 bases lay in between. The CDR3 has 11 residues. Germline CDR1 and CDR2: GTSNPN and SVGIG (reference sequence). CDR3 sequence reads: CAWSVLEEQFF. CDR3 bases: TGTGCCTGGAGTGTACTAGAGGAGCAGTTCTTC. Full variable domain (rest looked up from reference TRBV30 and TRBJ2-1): SQTIHQWPATLVQPVGSPLSLECTVEGTSNPNLYWYRQAAGRGLQLLFYSVGIGQISSEVPQNLSASRPQDRQFILSSKKLLLSDSGFYLCAWSVLEEQFFGPGTRLTVL.

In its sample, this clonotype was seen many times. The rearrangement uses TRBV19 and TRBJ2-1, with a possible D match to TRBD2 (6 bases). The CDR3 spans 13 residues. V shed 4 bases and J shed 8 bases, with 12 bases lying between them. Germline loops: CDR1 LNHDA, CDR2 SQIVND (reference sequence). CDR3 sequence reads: CASSRPSVDEQFF. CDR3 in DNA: TGTGCCAGTAGTAGGCCTAGCGTTGATGAGCAGTTCTTC.

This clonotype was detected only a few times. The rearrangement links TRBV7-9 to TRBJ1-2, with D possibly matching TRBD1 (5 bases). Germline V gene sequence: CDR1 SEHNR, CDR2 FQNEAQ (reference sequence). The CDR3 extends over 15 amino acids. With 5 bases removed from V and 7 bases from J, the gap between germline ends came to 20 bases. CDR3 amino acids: CASSPPSLRVTGYTF. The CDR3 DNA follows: TGTGCCAGCAGCCCACCTTCGCTCAGGGTAACTGGCTACACCTTC. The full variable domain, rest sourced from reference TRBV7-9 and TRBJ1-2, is DTGVSQNPRHKITKRGQNVTFRCDPISEHNRLYWYRQTLGQGPEFLTYFQNEAQLEKSRLLSDRFSAERPKGSFSTLEIQRTEQGDSAMYLCASSPPSLRVTGYTFGSGTRLTVV.

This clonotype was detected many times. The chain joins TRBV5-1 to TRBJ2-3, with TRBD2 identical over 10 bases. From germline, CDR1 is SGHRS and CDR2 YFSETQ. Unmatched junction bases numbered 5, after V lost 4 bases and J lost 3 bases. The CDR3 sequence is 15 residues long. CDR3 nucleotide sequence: TGCGCCAGCAGCCCTAGCGGGAGTCTTACAGATACGCAGTATTTT. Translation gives CASSPSGSLTDTQYF.

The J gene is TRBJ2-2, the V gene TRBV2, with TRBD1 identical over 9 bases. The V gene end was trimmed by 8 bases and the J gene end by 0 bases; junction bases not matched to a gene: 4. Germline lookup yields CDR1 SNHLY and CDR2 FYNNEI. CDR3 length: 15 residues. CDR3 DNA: TGTGCCAGCTCTCGGGACAGGGCGAACACCGGGGAGCTGTTTTTT. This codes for CASSRDRANTGELFF. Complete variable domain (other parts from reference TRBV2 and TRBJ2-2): EPEVTQTPSHQVTQMGQEVILRCVPISNHLYFYWYRQILGQKVEFLVSFYNNEISEKSEIFDDQFSVERPDGSNFTLKIRSTKLEDSAMYFCASSRDRANTGELFFGEGSRLTVL.

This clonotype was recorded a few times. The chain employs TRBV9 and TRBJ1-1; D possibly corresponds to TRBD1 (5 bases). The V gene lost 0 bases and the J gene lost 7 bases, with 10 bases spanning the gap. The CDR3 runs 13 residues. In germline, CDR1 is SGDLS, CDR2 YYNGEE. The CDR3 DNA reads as TGTGCCAGCAGCGTAGAAGGGAGGGGTGAAGCTTTCTTT. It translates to CASSVEGRGEAFF.

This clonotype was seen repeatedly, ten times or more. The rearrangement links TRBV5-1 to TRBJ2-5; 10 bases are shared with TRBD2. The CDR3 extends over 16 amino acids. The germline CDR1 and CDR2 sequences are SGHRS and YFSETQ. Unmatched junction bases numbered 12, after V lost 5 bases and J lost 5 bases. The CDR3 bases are TGCGCCAGCAGGCGGTCCTCACTAGCGGGATCTGAGACCCAGTACTTC. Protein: CASRRSSLAGSETQYF.

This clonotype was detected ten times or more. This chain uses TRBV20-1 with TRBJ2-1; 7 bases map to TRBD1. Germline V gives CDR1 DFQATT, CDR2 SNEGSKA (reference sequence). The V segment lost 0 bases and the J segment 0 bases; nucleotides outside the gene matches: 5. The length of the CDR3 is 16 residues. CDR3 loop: CSARDWAGGSYNEQFF. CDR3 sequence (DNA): TGCAGTGCTAGAGATTGGGCAGGGGGCTCCTACAATGAGCAGTTCTTC.

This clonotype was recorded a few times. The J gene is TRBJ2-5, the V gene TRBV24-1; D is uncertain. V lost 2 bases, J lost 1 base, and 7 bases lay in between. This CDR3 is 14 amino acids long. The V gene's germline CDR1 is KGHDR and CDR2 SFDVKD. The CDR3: CATSDSGSQETQYF. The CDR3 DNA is TGTGCCACCAGTGATTCAGGTTCCCAAGAGACCCAGTACTTC.

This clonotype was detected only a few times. This CDR3 is CASSPQGLEQYF. CDR3 nucleotide sequence: TGTGCCAGCAGCCCACAGGGGTTGGAGCAGTACTTC. The chain has TRBV3-1 and TRBJ2-7; 7 positions match TRBD1. This CDR3 has 12 amino acids. The ends lost 4 bases at V and 7 bases at J; junction bases unmatched: 4. CDR1 LGHDT and CDR2 YNNKEL come from the germline V gene (reference sequence).

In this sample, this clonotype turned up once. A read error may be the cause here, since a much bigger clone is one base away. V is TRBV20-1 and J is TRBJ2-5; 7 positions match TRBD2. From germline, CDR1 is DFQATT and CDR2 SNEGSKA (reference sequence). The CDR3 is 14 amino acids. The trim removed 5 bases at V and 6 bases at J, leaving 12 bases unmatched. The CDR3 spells CSASPTSVLKTQYF. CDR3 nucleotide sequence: TGCAGTGCTTCCCCCACTAGCGTGCTAAAGACCCAGTACTTC.